This T cell receptor (beta chain) was recorded in a study of blood T cell repertoires in COVID-19. Across the whole study: Sites across the United States, Italy and Spain contributed samples from acute and convalescent COVID-19.

Per germline, CDR1 MNHNS and CDR2 SASEGT. The V end was cut by 3 bases, the J end by 5 bases, with 16 bases between. CDR3 length: 16 amino acids. Profiling relied on immunoSEQ multiplex PCR, and the TCRdb table lists in-frame clones only, not all of them. Here the sample spans around 120,000 clones, roughly 80% being singletons. The receptor comes from a man between 65 and 85 years old with active or convalescent COVID-19. The chain joins TRBV6-1 to TRBJ2-2; D gene unclear. Sequencing was performed on peripheral blood. CDR3 bases: TGTGCCAGCAGTGATATTTTTTCCGGTGCGACCGGGGAGCTGTTTTTT. Translating it yields CASSDIFSGATGELFF.